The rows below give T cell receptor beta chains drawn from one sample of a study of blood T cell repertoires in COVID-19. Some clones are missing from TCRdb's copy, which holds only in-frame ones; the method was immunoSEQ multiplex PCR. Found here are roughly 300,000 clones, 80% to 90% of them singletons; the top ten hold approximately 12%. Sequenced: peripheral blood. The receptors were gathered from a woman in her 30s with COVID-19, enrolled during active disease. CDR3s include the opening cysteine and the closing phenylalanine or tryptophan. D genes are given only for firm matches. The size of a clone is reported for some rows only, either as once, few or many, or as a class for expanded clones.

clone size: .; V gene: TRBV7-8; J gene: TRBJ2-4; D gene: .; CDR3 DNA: TGTGCCAGCAGCTTTCTGGACGGCACAGGGATCCCCAACATTCAGTACTTC; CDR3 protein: CASSFLDGTGIPNIQYF
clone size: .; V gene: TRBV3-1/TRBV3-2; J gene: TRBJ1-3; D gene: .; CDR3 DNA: TGTGCCAGCAGCTCAGACAGTTCAAACACCATATATTTT; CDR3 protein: CASSSDSSNTIYF
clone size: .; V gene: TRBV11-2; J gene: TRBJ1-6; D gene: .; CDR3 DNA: TGTGCCAGCAGCTTCCTCTCGGGAGCGGGGTCACCCCTCCACTTT; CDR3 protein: CASSFLSGAGSPLHF
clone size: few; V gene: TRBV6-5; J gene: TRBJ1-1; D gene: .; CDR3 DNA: TGTGCCACCACGCGGAACACTGAAGCTTTCTTT; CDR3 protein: CATTRNTEAFF
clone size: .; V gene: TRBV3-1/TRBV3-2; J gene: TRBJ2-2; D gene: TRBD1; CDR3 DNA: TGTGCCAGCAGCCTAGGACAGGGCAGCACCGGGGAGCTGTTTTTT; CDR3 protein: CASSLGQGSTGELFF
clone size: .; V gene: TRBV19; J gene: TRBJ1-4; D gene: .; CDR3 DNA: TGTGCTCACCGGGAAAAACTGTTTTTT; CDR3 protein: CAHREKLFF
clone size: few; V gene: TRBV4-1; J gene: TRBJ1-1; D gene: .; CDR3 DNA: TGCGCCAGCAGCCCCCGGTTTGGCACTGAAGCTTTCTTT; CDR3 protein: CASSPRFGTEAFF
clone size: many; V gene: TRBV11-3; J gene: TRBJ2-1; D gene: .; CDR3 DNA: TGTGCCAGCAACCCTAGTGGGGGGGCAGGAATCAATGAGCAGTTCTTC; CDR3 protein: CASNPSGGAGINEQFF
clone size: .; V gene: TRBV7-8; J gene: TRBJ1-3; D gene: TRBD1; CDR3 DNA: TGTGCCAGCACCCCGGGACAGTTAGGAAACACCATATATTTT; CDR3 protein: CASTPGQLGNTIYF
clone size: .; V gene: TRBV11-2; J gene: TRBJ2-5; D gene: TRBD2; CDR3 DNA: TGTGCCAGCAGCTTAGATGGGACTAGCGGGGGGGATGAGACCCAGTACTTC; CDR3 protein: CASSLDGTSGGDETQYF
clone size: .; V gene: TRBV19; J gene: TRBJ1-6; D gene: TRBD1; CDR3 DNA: TGTGCCAGTGCTGACCTTACAGGGGCCTCCCCCCTCCACTTT; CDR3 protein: CASADLTGASPLHF
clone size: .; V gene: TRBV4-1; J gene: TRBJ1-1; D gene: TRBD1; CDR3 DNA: TGCGCCAGCAGCCAACTGACAGGGCTGAACACTGAAGCTTTCTTT; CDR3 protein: CASSQLTGLNTEAFF
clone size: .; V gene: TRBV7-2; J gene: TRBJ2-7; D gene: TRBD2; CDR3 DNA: TGTGCCAGCAGCTTACCGCCTCGGGGGGGGGCGTACGAGCAGTACTTC; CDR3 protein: CASSLPPRGGAYEQYF
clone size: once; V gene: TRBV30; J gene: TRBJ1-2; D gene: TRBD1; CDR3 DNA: TGTGCCTGGAGTCCCAGGGGGCTGGCTTCTGGCTACACCTTC; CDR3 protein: CAWSPRGLASGYTF
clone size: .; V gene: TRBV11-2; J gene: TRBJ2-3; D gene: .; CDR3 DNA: TGTGCCAGCAGGGCAAATAGCTCCCGCACAGATACGCAGTATTTT; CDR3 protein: CASRANSSRTDTQYF
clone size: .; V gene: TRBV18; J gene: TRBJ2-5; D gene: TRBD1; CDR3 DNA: TGTGCCAGCTCACAGGCTCAGGGGGCAGAGACCCAGTACTTC; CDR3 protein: CASSQAQGAETQYF
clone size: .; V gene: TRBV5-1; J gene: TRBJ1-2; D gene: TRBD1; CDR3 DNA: TGCGCCAGCAGCCAAACAGGGGTGGACGGCGTGGGGCATGGCTACACCTTC; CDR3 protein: CASSQTGVDGVGHGYTF
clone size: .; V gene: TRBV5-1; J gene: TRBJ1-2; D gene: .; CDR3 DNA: TGCGCCAGCAGCTTGGAAAGGGGCTATGGCTACACCTTC; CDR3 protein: CASSLERGYGYTF
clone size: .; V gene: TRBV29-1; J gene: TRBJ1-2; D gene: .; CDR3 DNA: TGCAGCGTTTCAGGGGCAGGCATCTATGGCTACACCTTC; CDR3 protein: CSVSGAGIYGYTF
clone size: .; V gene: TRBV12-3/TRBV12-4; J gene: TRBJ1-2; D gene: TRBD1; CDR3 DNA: TGTGCCAGCAGTTTTTCAGGGGGCGTTGGCTACACCTTC; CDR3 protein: CASSFSGGVGYTF
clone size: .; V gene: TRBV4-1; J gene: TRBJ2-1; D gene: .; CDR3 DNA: TGCGCCAGCAGCCCTAGGGGGGGGCTCAATGAGCAGTTCTTC; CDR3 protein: CASSPRGGLNEQFF
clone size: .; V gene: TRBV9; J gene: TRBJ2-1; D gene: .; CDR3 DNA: TGTGCCAGCAGCCAGGGGTACGGTTCGCAGTTCTTC; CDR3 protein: CASSQGYGSQFF
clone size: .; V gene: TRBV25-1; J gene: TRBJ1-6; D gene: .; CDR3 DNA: TGTGCCAGCAGTGGCGTTAATTCACCCCTCCACTTT; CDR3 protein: CASSGVNSPLHF
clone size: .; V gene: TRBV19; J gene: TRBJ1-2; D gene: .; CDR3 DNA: TGTGCCACCGCGTGGGGGCCCGGCTACACCTTC; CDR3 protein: CATAWGPGYTF
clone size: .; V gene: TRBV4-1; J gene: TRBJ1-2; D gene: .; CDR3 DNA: TGCGCCAGCAGCCAATGGGGCCAGGCGATATATGGCTACACCTTC; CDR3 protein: CASSQWGQAIYGYTF
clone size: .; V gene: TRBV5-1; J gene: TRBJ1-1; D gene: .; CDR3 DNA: TGCGCCAGCTGCTGGGGCCATGGGGGGACTGAAGCTTTCTTT; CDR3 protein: CASCWGHGGTEAFF
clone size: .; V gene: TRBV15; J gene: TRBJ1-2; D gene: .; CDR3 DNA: TGTGCCACCAGAGGCGACCGACGGGGGGACTATGGCTACACCTTC; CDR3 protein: CATRGDRRGDYGYTF
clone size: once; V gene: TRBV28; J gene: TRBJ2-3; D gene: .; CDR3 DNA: TGTGCCAGCAGTATGGGAGGTACCGTGGCAGATACGCAGTATTTT; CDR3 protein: CASSMGGTVADTQYF
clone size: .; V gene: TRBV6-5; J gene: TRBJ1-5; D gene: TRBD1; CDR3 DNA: TGTGCCAGCAGTTCGGACAGGGGGCTTAGCAATCAGCCCCAGCATTTT; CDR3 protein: CASSSDRGLSNQPQHF
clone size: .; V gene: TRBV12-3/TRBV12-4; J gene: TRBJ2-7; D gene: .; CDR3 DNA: TGTGCCAGCGCCAGCGAAGATTCCACGGCGGAGTACTTC; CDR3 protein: CASASEDSTAEYF
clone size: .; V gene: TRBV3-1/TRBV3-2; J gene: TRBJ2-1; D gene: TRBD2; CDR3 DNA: TGTGCCAGCAGCCAAGACGGGGGGTCATACAATGAGCAGTTCTTC; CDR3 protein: CASSQDGGSYNEQFF
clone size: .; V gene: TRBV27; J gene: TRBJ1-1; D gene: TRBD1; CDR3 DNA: TGTGCCAGCAGTAGCCTGGGACAGGGCGCGAGCACTGAAGCTTTCTTT; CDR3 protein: CASSSLGQGASTEAFF
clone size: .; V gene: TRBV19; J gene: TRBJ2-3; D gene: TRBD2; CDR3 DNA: TGTGCCAGTAGTATTACTAGCGGAGATACGCAGTATTTT; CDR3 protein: CASSITSGDTQYF
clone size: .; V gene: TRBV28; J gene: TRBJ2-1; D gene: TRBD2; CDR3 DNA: TGTGCCAGCAGTTCGGGTAGCGGGGGGTTTAATGAGCAGTTCTTC; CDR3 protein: CASSSGSGGFNEQFF
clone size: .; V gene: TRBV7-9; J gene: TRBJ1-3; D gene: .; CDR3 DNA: TGTGCCAGCAGCTTAACAGAGAACACCATATATTTT; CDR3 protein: CASSLTENTIYF
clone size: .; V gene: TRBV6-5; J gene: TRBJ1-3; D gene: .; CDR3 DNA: TGTGCCAGCGCTAGGACGGTATGGGGCGGAAACACCATATATTTT; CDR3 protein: CASARTVWGGNTIYF
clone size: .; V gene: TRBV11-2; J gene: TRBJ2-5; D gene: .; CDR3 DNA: TGTGCCAGCAGCTTACCTAGGACTATAGAGACCCAGTACTTC; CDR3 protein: CASSLPRTIETQYF
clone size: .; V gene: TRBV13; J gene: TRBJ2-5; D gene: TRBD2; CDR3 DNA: TGTGCCAGCAGCCACCCTAGCGGGGGAAAGACCCAGTACTTC; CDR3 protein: CASSHPSGGKTQYF
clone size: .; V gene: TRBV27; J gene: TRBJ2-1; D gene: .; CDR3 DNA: TGTGCCAGCAGTTTATCGGTCGATGAGGCCTACAATGAGCAGTTCTTC; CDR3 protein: CASSLSVDEAYNEQFF
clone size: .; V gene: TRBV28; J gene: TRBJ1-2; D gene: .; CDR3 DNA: TGTGCCAGCAGGAGGGGGGGCTATGGCTACACCTTC; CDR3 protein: CASRRGGYGYTF
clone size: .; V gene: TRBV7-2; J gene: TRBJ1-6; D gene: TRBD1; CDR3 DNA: TGTGCCAGCAGCTTAGGGACAGGGTATAGTTCACCCCTCCACTTT; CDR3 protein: CASSLGTGYSSPLHF
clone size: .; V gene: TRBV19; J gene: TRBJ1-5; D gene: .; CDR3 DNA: TGTGCCAGTAGTATAACAGGGCCCCCGAGGGACCCCCAGCATTTT; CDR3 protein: CASSITGPPRDPQHF
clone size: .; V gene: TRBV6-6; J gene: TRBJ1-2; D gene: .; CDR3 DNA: TGTGCCAGCAGTTATGCAGGGGAAAACTATGGCTACACCTTC; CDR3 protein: CASSYAGENYGYTF
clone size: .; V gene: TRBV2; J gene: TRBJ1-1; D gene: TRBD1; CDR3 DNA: TGTGCCAGCAGTGAAACTGACAGGGATGGAAACACTGAAGCTTTCTTT; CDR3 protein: CASSETDRDGNTEAFF
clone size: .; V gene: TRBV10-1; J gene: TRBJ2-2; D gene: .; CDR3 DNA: TGCGCCAGCAGTGAACTCGGGTGGTGTGACGGGGAGCTGTTTTTT; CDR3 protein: CASSELGWCDGELFF
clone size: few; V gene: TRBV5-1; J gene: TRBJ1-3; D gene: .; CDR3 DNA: TGCGCCAGCAGCCCTGGCTTCGCCCGCTCTGGAAACACCATATATTTT; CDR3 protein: CASSPGFARSGNTIYF
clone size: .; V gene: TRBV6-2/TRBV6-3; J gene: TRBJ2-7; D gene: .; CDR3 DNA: TGTGCCAGCAGTTACGGACTCTCCTACGAGCAGTACTTC; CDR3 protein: CASSYGLSYEQYF
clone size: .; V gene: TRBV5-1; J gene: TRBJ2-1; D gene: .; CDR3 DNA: TGCGCCAGCAGCACGGGCCCGTCGGGGTCAGGTTACAATGAGCAGTTCTTC; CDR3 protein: CASSTGPSGSGYNEQFF
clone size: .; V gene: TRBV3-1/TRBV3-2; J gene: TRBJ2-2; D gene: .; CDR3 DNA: TGTGCCAGCAGCTCCGGACTGAACACCGGGGAGCTGTTTTTT; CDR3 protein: CASSSGLNTGELFF
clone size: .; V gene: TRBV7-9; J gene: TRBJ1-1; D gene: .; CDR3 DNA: TGTGCCAGCAGCTTACTCTCAGGCACTGAAGCTTTCTTT; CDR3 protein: CASSLLSGTEAFF
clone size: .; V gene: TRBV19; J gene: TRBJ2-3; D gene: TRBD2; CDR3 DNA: TGTGCCAGTAGTGTGACCCCGACTAGCGGGGTAACAGATACGCAGTATTTT; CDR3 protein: CASSVTPTSGVTDTQYF
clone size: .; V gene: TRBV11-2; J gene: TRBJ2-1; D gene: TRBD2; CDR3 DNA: TGTGCCAGCAGCCGAAGAGGGACTAGCGGGGGGCGATCCTACAATGAGCAGTTCTTC; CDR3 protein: CASSRRGTSGGRSYNEQFF
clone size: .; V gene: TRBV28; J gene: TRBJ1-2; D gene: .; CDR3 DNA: TGTGCCAGCCATGGGGGGATGTCCTCGCGGTATGGCTACACCTTC; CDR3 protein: CASHGGMSSRYGYTF